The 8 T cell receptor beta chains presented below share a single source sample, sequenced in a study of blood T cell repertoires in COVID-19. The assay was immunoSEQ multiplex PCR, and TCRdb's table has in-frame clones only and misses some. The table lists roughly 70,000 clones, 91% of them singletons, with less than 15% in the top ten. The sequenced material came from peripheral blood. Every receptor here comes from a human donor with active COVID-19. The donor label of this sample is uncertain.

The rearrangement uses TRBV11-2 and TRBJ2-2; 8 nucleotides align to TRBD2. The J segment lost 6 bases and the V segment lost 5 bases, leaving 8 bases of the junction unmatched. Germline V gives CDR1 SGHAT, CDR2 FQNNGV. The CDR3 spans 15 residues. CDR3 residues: CASSPGTGGSGELFF. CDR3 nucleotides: TGTGCCAGCAGCCCCGGGACGGGGGGGTCCGGGGAGCTGTTTTTT. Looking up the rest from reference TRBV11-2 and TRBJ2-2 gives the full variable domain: EAGVAQSPRYKIIEKRQSVAFWCNPISGHATLYWYQQILGQGPKLLIQFQNNGVVDDSQLPKDRFSAERLKGVDSTLKIQPAKLEDSAVYLCASSPGTGGSGELFFGEGSRLTVL.

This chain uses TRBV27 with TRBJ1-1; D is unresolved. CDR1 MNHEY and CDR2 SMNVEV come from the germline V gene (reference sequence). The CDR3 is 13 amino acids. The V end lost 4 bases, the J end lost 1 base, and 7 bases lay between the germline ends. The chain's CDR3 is CASSYKQNTEAFF. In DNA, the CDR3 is TGTGCCAGCAGTTATAAACAGAACACTGAAGCTTTCTTT.

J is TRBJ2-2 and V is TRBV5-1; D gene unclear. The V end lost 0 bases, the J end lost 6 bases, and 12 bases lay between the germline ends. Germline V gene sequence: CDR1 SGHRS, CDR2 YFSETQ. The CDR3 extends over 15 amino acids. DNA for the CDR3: TGCGCCAGCAGCTTGGAGAGAAGAGCGTCCGGGGAGCTGTTTTTT. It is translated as CASSLERRASGELFF.

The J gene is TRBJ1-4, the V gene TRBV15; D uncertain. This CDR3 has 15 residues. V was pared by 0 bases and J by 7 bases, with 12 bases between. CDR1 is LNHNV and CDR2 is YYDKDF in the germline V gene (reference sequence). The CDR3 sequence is CATSRDGGSGEKLFF. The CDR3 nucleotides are TGTGCCACCAGCAGAGATGGAGGGTCTGGTGAAAAACTGTTTTTT.

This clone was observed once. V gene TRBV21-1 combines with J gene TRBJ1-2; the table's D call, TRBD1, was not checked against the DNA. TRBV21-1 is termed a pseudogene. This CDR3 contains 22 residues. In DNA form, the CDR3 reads TGTGCCAGCAGCAAAGAAGACAGGGGGCGCAGGTCGGACCGACAACAAAACTATGGCTACACCTTC. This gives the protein CASSKEDRGRRSDRQQNYGYTF.

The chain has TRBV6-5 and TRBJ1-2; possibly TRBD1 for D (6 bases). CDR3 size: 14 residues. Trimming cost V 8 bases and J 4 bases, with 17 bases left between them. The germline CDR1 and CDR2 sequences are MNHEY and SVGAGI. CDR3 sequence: CASLSPGGIYGYTF. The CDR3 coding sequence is TGTGCCAGCCTATCCCCGGGGGGCATCTATGGCTACACCTTC.

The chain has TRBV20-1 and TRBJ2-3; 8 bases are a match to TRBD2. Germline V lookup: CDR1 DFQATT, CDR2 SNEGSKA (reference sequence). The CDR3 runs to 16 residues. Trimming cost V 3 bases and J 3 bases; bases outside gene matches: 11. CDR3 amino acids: CSASPSGGPGTDTQYF. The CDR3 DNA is TGCAGTGCTAGTCCCTCGGGAGGGCCTGGGACAGATACGCAGTATTTT.

The CDR3: CASSQDGTSNNEQFF. Written as DNA, the CDR3 is TGCGCCAGCAGCCAAGATGGGACTAGCAACAATGAGCAGTTCTTC. The V gene is TRBV4-3, the J gene TRBJ2-1; TRBD2 agrees at 9 bases. Germline-derived CDR1 and CDR2 are LGHNA and YSLEER. Trimming removed 0 bases from V and 5 bases from J; junction bases left unmatched: 2. The CDR3 has 15 residues.